A single sample is the source of the 24 T cell receptor beta chains below, sequenced in a study of Graves' ophthalmopathy and Graves' hyperthyroidism. For repertoire sequencing, the TCR beta CDR3 regions were amplified from RNA transcripts. HTBI primers served in a first-round RT-PCR, which a second-round multiplex PCR followed. Each CDR3 protein gets one entry after TCRdb re-called the multiplex PCR reads with MiXCR. The table has around 520,000 distinct CDR3 sequences, approximately 35% seen once. Input material: peripheral blood or thyroid tissue (not recorded which). These receptors all come from an adult man with Graves' hyperthyroidism.

This clonotype has a count of ten or more. The chain links TRBV2 to TRBJ1-1; D ambiguous. CDR1 and CDR2 (germline): SNHLY, FYNNEI. There are 13 residues in the CDR3. The ends were cut back, 6 bases at V and 1 base at J, with 9 bases in the middle. DNA for the CDR3: TGTGCCAGCAGGCACAGCCAGAACACTGAAGCTTTCTTT. This encodes CASRHSQNTEAFF. Variable domain in full (rest from reference TRBV2 and TRBJ1-1): EPEVTQTPSHQVTQMGQEVILRCVPISNHLYFYWYRQILGQKVEFLVSFYNNEISEKSEIFDDQFSVERPDGSNFTLKIRSTKLEDSAMYFCASRHSQNTEAFFGQGTRLTVV.

In this sample, this clonotype turned up many times. The gene calls are TRBV20-1 and TRBJ1-5; tentatively, D is TRBD1 (5 bases). Per the germline V gene, CDR1 is DFQATT and CDR2 is SNEGSKA (reference sequence). This CDR3 spans 16 amino acids. V dropped 6 bases and J dropped 2 bases, with 20 bases sitting between them. CDR3 residues: CSAPLGDRIGNQPQHF. CDR3 coding DNA: TGCAGTGCCCCGCTGGGGGATCGGATCGGCAATCAGCCCCAGCATTTT.

This clonotype showed up many times. The gene calls are TRBV6-6 and TRBJ1-6; 9 bases are a match to TRBD1. Germline assignment: CDR1 MNHNY and CDR2 SVGAGI (reference sequence). Trimming at V came to 4 bases and at J to 8 bases, leaving 3 bases not matched to a gene. CDR3 length: 14 residues. As DNA, the CDR3 is TGTGCCAGCAGTTCGGACAGGGGATATTCACCCCTCCACTTT. Protein sequence: CASSSDRGYSPLHF.

The chain combines TRBV6-6 with TRBJ1-6, with D perhaps matching TRBD1 (5 bases). Germline CDR1 reads MNHNY; CDR2 reads SVGAGI (reference sequence). Trimming stripped 5 bases from V and 7 bases from J, with 12 bases between. This CDR3 has 14 amino acids. The CDR3 bases are TGTGCCAGCAGTGCCTCAGGGAAGAATTCACCCCTCCACTTT. Its protein product is CASSASGKNSPLHF.

This chain links TRBV5-4 with TRBJ2-3, with 9 nucleotides matching TRBD2. J was trimmed by 4 bases and V by 0 bases; bases with no gene match: 6. Germline V gene sequence: CDR1 SGHNT, CDR2 YYREEE (reference sequence). This CDR3 has 16 amino acids. In nucleotides, the CDR3 is TGTGCCAGCAGCTTGGATCCACTAGCGGGCGCAGATACGCAGTATTTT. The encoded protein is CASSLDPLAGADTQYF.

This clonotype was seen many times. This chain links TRBV12-3 or TRBV12-4 with TRBJ1-1; D might be TRBD1 (6 bases). Trimming pared 7 bases from V and 1 base from J, leaving 10 bases between. The CDR3 sequence is 13 residues long. CDR3 loop: CASNSRGNTEAFF. Written as DNA, the CDR3 is TGTGCCAGCAACTCCAGGGGGAACACTGAAGCTTTCTTT.

The DNA of the CDR3 is TGCAGCGTTGAAGGGGGATTAGGCTACACCATATATTTT. Amino acid sequence: CSVEGGLGYTIYF. The chain links TRBV29-1 to TRBJ1-3; D ambiguous. The V and J ends lost 1 base and 8 bases respectively, with 12 bases between them. The CDR3 consists of 13 residues. Germline values: CDR1 SQVTM, CDR2 ANQGSEA.

At least ten counts were recorded for this clonotype. The genes are TRBV4-1 and TRBJ1-1; D unresolved. The V gene lost 1 base and the J gene lost 7 bases, with 4 bases spanning the gap. This CDR3 region has 11 residues. Germline V CDR1 and CDR2: MGHRA, YSYEKL. The CDR3 loop reads CASSQAFEAFF. The CDR3 DNA sequence: TGCGCCAGCAGCCAAGCGTTTGAAGCTTTCTTT.

This clonotype was found many times. This chain joins TRBV19 and TRBJ1-5, with TRBD1 as a possible D gene (5 bases). The CDR3 is made up of 13 amino acids. Germline loops: CDR1 LNHDA, CDR2 SQIVND (reference sequence). The germline V and J ends were trimmed by 5 bases and 7 bases, with 12 bases remaining between them. The CDR3 here is CASSQQWGQPQHF. In nucleotides, the CDR3 is TGTGCCAGTAGTCAACAGTGGGGGCAGCCCCAGCATTTT.

The V gene is TRBV7-9, the J gene TRBJ2-7; 8 positions match TRBD1. This CDR3 comprises 18 residues. The germline CDR1 and CDR2 sequences are SEHNR and FQNEAQ (reference sequence). V shed 5 bases, J shed 7 bases, and the junction held 22 bases outside the gene matches. CDR3 residues: CASSGTPFPGQGPGEQYF. CDR3 DNA sequence: TGTGCCAGCAGCGGGACCCCCTTTCCTGGACAGGGTCCGGGGGAGCAGTACTTC.

This clonotype was counted between two and nine times. This chain uses TRBV5-6 with TRBJ2-7, with 7 bases aligning to TRBD1. Trimming removed 5 bases from V and 1 base from J; junction bases left unmatched: 9. The CDR3 runs to 15 residues. CDR1 and CDR2 from the germline V gene are SGHDT and YYEEEE. CDR3 sequence reads: CASSLTGPGSYEQYF. As DNA, the CDR3 is TGTGCCAGCAGTTTGACAGGGCCGGGGTCCTACGAGCAGTACTTC.

V usage is TRBV7-8 and J usage is TRBJ1-3; no definite D call. This CDR3 has 16 residues. V gave up 2 bases and J gave up 0 bases, with 11 bases separating them. In germline, CDR1 is SGHVS, CDR2 FQNEAQ. The CDR3 DNA sequence: TGTGCCAGCAGCTTAAGTCCAGTGAGCTCTGGAAACACCATATATTTT. This encodes CASSLSPVSSGNTIYF.

V and J are TRBV5-1 and TRBJ2-7; tentative D call: TRBD2 (6 bases). V dropped 0 bases and J dropped 2 bases, with 18 bases sitting between them. This CDR3 spans 17 amino acids. Germline V gene sequence: CDR1 SGHRS, CDR2 YFSETQ. The CDR3 sequence is CASSLGGVPGRTYEQYF. In nucleotides, the CDR3 is TGCGCCAGCAGCTTGGGCGGGGTTCCCGGACGGACCTACGAGCAGTACTTC.

In its sample, this clonotype was seen many times. This chain links TRBV3-1 with TRBJ2-5; D is undetermined. This CDR3 is built from 13 residues. Germline lookup yields CDR1 LGHDT and CDR2 YNNKEL (reference sequence). V shed 0 bases and J shed 7 bases, with 9 bases lying between them. The CDR3, as DNA: TGTGCCAGCAGCCAAGATACTTTGGGGACCCAGTACTTC. It encodes CASSQDTLGTQYF.

This clonotype was counted ten times or more. The chain recombines TRBV7-2 with TRBJ1-1; 8 bases align to TRBD1. The CDR3 has 14 residues. The trim removed 5 bases at V and 11 bases at J, leaving 13 bases unmatched. Germline CDR1 is SGHTA and CDR2 is FQGNSA. The CDR3 DNA reads as TGTGCCAGCAGCATAGACTCTACAGGGGGGGGTGCTTTCTTT. It encodes CASSIDSTGGGAFF.

J is TRBJ2-5 and V is TRBV5-8, with a tentative D call TRBD2 (6 bases). CDR1 is SGHTS and CDR2 is YDEGEE in the germline V gene. The length of the CDR3 is 14 residues. Trimming shortened V by 2 bases and J by 1 base, and 9 bases separated the two germline ends. The CDR3 loop reads CASSFVGGQETQYF. CDR3 sequence (DNA): TGTGCCAGCAGCTTTGTCGGGGGCCAAGAGACCCAGTACTTC.

This rearrangement joins TRBV9 to TRBJ1-1, with 10 bases lining up with TRBD1. V lost 4 bases, J lost 0 bases, and 12 bases stayed unmatched. The CDR3 runs 18 residues. Germline V gene data show CDR1 as SGDLS and CDR2 as YYNGEE. CDR3 residues: CASSSTTGGGSLNTEAFF. The CDR3 DNA reads TGTGCCAGCAGCTCGACGACAGGGGGCGGAAGCCTGAACACTGAAGCTTTCTTT.

This clonotype was detected only a few times. CDR3 sequence: CASSVGGTFYGYTF. CDR3 sequence (DNA): TGTGCCAGCAGTGTAGGGGGAACTTTCTATGGCTACACCTTC. The chain recombines TRBV6-1 with TRBJ1-2, with TRBD1 as a possible D gene (6 bases). This CDR3 is built from 14 residues. Trimming left V 4 bases short and J 4 bases short, with 13 bases between. Looked up from germline, CDR1 is MNHNS and CDR2 is SASEGT.

The chain combines TRBV7-2 with TRBJ1-1; 7 positions match TRBD1. This CDR3 contains 14 residues. Germline V gene sequence: CDR1 SGHTA, CDR2 FQGNSA. Losses at the gene ends were 6 bases for V and 3 bases for J; bases not matched to a gene: 7. The CDR3 protein is CASSRTGAYTEAFF. CDR3 nucleotides: TGTGCCAGCAGTCGTACAGGGGCATACACTGAAGCTTTCTTT.

Written as DNA, the CDR3 is TGTGCCAGCAGTGAACGGTGGACAGGGAGGAACATTCAGTACTTC. Encoded protein: CASSERWTGRNIQYF. The J gene is TRBJ2-4, the V gene TRBV2; 8 positions agree with TRBD1. There are 15 residues in the CDR3. Unmatched junction bases numbered 7, after V lost 2 bases and J lost 7 bases. Germline V gives CDR1 SNHLY, CDR2 FYNNEI. Looking up the rest from reference TRBV2 and TRBJ2-4 gives the full variable domain: EPEVTQTPSHQVTQMGQEVILRCVPISNHLYFYWYRQILGQKVEFLVSFYNNEISEKSEIFDDQFSVERPDGSNFTLKIRSTKLEDSAMYFCASSERWTGRNIQYFGAGTRLSVL.

The J gene is TRBJ2-3, the V gene TRBV7-6; possibly TRBD1 or TRBD2 for D (5 bases each). The V gene lost 2 bases and the J gene lost 2 bases, with 11 bases spanning the gap. This CDR3 spans 15 amino acids. The germline V gene encodes CDR1 SGHVS and CDR2 FNYEAQ. CDR3 in DNA: TGTGCCAGCAGCTTATTGGGGGTCGTCACAGATACGCAGTATTTT. It codes for CASSLLGVVTDTQYF.

At least ten counts were recorded for this clonotype. The gene calls are TRBV29-1 and TRBJ1-2, with a possible D match to TRBD1 (5 bases). The CDR3 spans 12 residues. Trimming took off 4 bases at V and 0 bases at J, with 6 bases between the two ends. Germline CDR1 is SQVTM and CDR2 is ANQGSEA. The CDR3: CSVVTANYGYTF. The CDR3 region has the DNA TGCAGCGTTGTGACAGCTAACTATGGCTACACCTTC.

This clonotype was counted only a few times. The chain has TRBV30 and TRBJ1-5; D might be TRBD1 (5 bases). CDR3 size: 13 residues. Germline CDR1 GTSNPN, CDR2 SVGIG (reference sequence). V was trimmed by 5 bases and J by 5 bases, leaving 13 bases between them. In nucleotides, the CDR3 is TGTGCCTGGGGTCGGGACTTACATCAGCCCCAGCATTTT. It is translated as CAWGRDLHQPQHF.

This sequence joins TRBV10-2 and TRBJ1-5; D is possibly TRBD1 (5 bases). CDR1 and CDR2 from the germline V gene are WSHSY and SAAADI. This CDR3 is built from 16 residues. Trimming left V 0 bases short and J 0 bases short, with 9 bases between. As DNA, the CDR3 is TGCGCCAGCAGTGAGTCGACAGTGATTAGCAATCAGCCCCAGCATTTT. Protein sequence: CASSESTVISNQPQHF.